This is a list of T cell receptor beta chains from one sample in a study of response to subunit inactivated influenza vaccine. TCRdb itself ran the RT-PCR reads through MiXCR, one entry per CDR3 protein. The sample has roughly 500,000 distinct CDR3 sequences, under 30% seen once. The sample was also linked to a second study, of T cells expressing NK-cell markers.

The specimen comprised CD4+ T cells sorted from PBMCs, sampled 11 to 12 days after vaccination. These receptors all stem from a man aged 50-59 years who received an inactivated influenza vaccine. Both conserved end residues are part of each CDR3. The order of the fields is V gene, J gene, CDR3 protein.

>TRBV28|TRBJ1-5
CASSLGQGVNQPQHF
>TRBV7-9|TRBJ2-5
CASSKLAGETQYF
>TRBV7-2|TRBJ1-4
CASSLGFGGRGLFF
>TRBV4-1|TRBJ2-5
CASSQVAGETQYF
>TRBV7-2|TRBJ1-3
CASSLAFGGGNTIYF
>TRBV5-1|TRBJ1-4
CASSLGGQTNEKLFF
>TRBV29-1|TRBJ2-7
CSVEDRRGYEQYF
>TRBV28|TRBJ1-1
CASRGGGRSEAFF
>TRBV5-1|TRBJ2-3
CASSALADVGTDTQYF
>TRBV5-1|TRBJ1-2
CASSSGQEGYYGYPF
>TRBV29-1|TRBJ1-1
CSVLKTGRTEAFF
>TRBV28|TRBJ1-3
CASTPVSGNTIYF
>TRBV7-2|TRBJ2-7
CASSPQGGSSYEQYF
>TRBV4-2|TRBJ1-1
CASSQDGAGTAFF
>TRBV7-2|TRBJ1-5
CASSLPGQNQPQHF
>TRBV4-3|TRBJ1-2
CASSHIQGSNYGYTF
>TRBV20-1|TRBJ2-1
CSARRGSGGYHEQFF
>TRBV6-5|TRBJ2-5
CASSYQGGLRETQYF
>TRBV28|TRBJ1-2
CASSLANPGGRGYGYTF
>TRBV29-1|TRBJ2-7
CSVEVASTYEQYF
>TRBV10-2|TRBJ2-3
CASRGGLAGAHDTQYF
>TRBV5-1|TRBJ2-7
CASSLGESSYEQYF
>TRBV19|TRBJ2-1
CASSIRGGTGGNEQFF
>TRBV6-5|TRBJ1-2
CASSYFKGTAGTDGYTF
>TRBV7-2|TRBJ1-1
CASSLGPGGGSEAFF
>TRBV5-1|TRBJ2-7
CASKAASSYEQYF
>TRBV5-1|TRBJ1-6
CASSFDRISYNSPLHF
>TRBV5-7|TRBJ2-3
CASSLKGCSTDTQYF